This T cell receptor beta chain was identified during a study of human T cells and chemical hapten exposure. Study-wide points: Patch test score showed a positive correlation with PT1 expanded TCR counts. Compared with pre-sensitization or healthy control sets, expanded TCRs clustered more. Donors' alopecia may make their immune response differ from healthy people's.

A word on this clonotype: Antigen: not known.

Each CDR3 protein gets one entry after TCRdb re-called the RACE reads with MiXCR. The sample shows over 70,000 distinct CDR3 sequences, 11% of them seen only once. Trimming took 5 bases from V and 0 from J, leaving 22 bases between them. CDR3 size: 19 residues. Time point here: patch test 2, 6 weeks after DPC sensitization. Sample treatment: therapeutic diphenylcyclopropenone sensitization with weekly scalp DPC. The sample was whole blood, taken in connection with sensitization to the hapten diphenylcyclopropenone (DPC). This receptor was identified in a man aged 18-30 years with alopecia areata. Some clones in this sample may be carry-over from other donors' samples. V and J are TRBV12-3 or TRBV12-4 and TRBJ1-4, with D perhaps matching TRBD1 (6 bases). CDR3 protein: CASSPPNGGGFATNEKLFF. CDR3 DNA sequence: TGTGCCAGCAGTCCCCCTAACGGGGGCGGATTTGCAACTAATGAAAAACTGTTTTTT.